The present T cell receptor beta chain was sequenced within a study of blood T cells in healthy people across ages. Study findings and constraints: PBMC samples, being unsorted, prevented any conclusive comparison of naive and antigen-experienced cells.

The CDR3 consists of 14 residues. The germline V gene has CDR1 ENHRY and CDR2 SYGVKD. The V and J ends lost 6 bases and 2 bases, in that order; junction bases with no gene match: 4. The sample providers were healthy Caucasian people from Russia, aged about 6 to 100. On this clonotype itself: The antigen is undetermined.

A second PCR, run for about 7 to 11 cycles, used a sample-barcoded 5' primer plus a J-beta primer mix. TCRdb itself ran the 5' RACE reads through MiXCR, one entry per CDR3 protein. The sample includes approximately 580,000 distinct CDR3 sequences, more than 20% seen only once; the top ten take around 10%. The same sample was also studied in work on T cells of mothers and their children. Per that paper: From each mother came over 9 million TCR beta CDR3 reads, and from each child came 2.5 million to 3 million. Overlap in related mother-child pairs always slightly exceeded unrelated pairs, never significantly.

This TCR derives from a boy younger than 18 in good health. Sample: blood. The V and J genes are TRBV10-3 and TRBJ1-1; TRBD1 matches at 9 bases. This CDR3 is CAIRKTGGNTEAFF. The CDR3 bases are TGTGCCATCAGGAAGACAGGGGGAAACACTGAAGCTTTCTTT.